A selection of T cell receptor beta chains follows, all from one sample in a study of T cell responses to AZD1222 COVID-19 vaccine. Data came from immunoSEQ multiplex PCR; TCRdb stores just in-frame clones and leaves some out. This table has around 100,000 clones, approximately 81% appearing once. The specimen was peripheral blood, collected on day 0 of AZD1222 vaccination. The source of these receptors is an adult in good health. Both conserved end residues are part of each CDR3. A D gene is named only where the DNA matches it firmly. Clone size is not always given. Where it is, it says once, few, many or a class for expanded clones.

d_gene	v_gene	j_gene	abundance	len	CDR3aa	CDR3nt
-	TRBV6-5	TRBJ2-4	-	11	CASSSGTWEYF	TGTGCCAGCAGTTCCGGGACGTGGGAGTACTTC
-	TRBV5-1	TRBJ2-7	-	12	CASSLSSYEQYF	TGCGCCAGCAGCTTGTCTTCCTACGAGCAGTACTTC
TRBD1	TRBV7-2	TRBJ1-3	once	14	CASSSTGIGNTIYF	TGTGCCAGCAGCTCGACAGGGATTGGAAACACCATATATTTT
-	TRBV7-9	TRBJ2-5	-	15	CASSLKGGRQETQYF	TGTGCCAGCAGCTTAAAGGGGGGGCGGCAAGAGACCCAGTACTTC
-	TRBV5-6	TRBJ1-6	-	15	CASWTASSYNSPLHF	TGTGCCAGCTGGACAGCGAGCTCCTATAATTCACCCCTCCACTTT
-	TRBV21-1	TRBJ1-2	few	12	CASSANRDGYTF	TGTGCCAGCAGCGCCAACAGGGATGGCTACACCTTC
-	TRBV28	TRBJ1-1	-	12	CASTDLNTEAFF	TGTGCCAGCACTGATTTGAACACTGAAGCTTTCTTT
-	TRBV20-1	TRBJ1-1	-	11	CSGYANTEAFF	TGCAGTGGGTATGCGAACACTGAAGCTTTCTTT
TRBD1	TRBV5-6	TRBJ1-6	-	15	CASSTIQGGYSPLHF	TGTGCCAGCAGCACAATCCAGGGGGGTTATTCACCCCTCCACTTT
-	TRBV24-1	TRBJ2-2	-	17	CATSDGRRTLNTGELFF	TGTGCCACCAGTGACGGGCGCAGGACCCTAAACACCGGGGAGCTGTTTTTT
-	TRBV5-5	TRBJ2-2	once	15	CASSLQGRNTGELFF	TGTGCCAGCAGCTTGCAGGGGAGGAACACCGGGGAGCTGTTTTTT
TRBD2	TRBV28	TRBJ2-1	-	14	CASTLAESYNEQFF	TGTGCCAGCACCCTAGCGGAGTCCTACAATGAGCAGTTCTTC
TRBD1	TRBV7-9	TRBJ2-7	-	15	CASSLGQGISYEQYF	TGTGCCAGCAGCCTAGGACAGGGTATATCCTACGAGCAGTACTTC
TRBD2	TRBV7-2	TRBJ2-5	few	15	CASSLVGLAGETQYF	TGTGCCAGCAGCTTAGTGGGACTAGCGGGAGAGACCCAGTACTTC
-	TRBV12-3/TRBV12-4	TRBJ2-7	-	13	CASSLDSYYEQYF	TGTGCCAGCAGTTTGGACAGTTACTACGAGCAGTACTTC
-	TRBV7-2	TRBJ2-1	-	15	CASSLVAGSYNEQFF	TGTGCCAGCAGCTTGGTCGCGGGGTCCTACAATGAGCAGTTCTTC
-	TRBV28	TRBJ2-7	-	12	CASSIPQYEQYF	TGTGCCAGCTCCATCCCTCAATACGAGCAGTACTTC
-	TRBV28	TRBJ1-1	-	15	CASSGAYRAGTEAFF	TGTGCCAGCAGCGGGGCCTACAGGGCCGGCACTGAAGCTTTCTTT
-	TRBV12-5	TRBJ1-5	-	15	CASVQGAYSNQPQHF	TGTGCTAGTGTCCAAGGGGCGTATAGCAATCAGCCCCAGCATTTT
-	TRBV7-8	TRBJ1-2	-	12	CASGLAERGYTF	TGTGCCAGCGGACTCGCGGAGAGGGGCTACACCTTC
-	TRBV4-3	TRBJ2-7	-	16	CASSQEGVGGGYEQYF	TGCGCCAGCAGCCAAGAGGGGGTCGGTGGAGGATACGAGCAGTACTTC
-	TRBV7-2	TRBJ1-4	once	14	CASSLGQNNEKLFF	TGTGCCAGCAGCTTAGGGCAAAATAATGAAAAACTGTTTTTT
-	TRBV7-6	TRBJ2-2	few	18	CASSLGQGPVLNTGELFF	TGTGCCAGCAGCTTAGGTCAGGGTCCCGTTTTGAACACCGGGGAGCTGTTTTTT
-	TRBV6-5	TRBJ1-2	-	15	CASSYRRGRGYGYTF	TGTGCCAGCAGTTATCGGCGGGGACGTGGCTATGGCTACACCTTC
TRBD2	TRBV11-3	TRBJ2-1	-	16	CASSFSAGASYNEQFF	TGTGCCAGCAGCTTCTCAGCGGGAGCGTCCTACAATGAGCAGTTCTTC
-	TRBV24-1	TRBJ2-3	-	12	CATRGLADTQYF	TGTGCCACACGAGGACTCGCAGATACGCAGTATTTT
-	TRBV12-1	TRBJ1-6	-	19	CASSRDRESLSSYNSPLHF	TGTGCCAGCAGCCGGGACAGGGAGAGCTTGAGCTCCTATAATTCACCCCTCCACTTT
-	TRBV4-1	TRBJ1-2	-	13	CASSQVYNYGYTF	TGCGCCAGCAGCCAAGTTTATAACTATGGCTACACCTTC
TRBD2	TRBV5-1	TRBJ2-1	-	14	CASSLSSGRGEQFF	TGCGCCAGCAGCTTGTCTAGCGGGAGGGGTGAGCAGTTCTTC
-	TRBV3-1/TRBV3-2	TRBJ1-4	few	11	CASGVLEKLFF	TGTGCCAGCGGAGTTCTTGAAAAACTGTTTTTT
TRBD2	TRBV28	TRBJ2-7	-	15	CASREGLAGPYEQYF	TGTGCCAGCAGGGAGGGGCTAGCGGGGCCCTACGAGCAGTACTTC
-	TRBV29-1	TRBJ1-5	-	13	CSVADSPNQPQHF	TGCAGCGTTGCGGACAGTCCCAATCAGCCCCAGCATTTT
-	TRBV28	TRBJ2-3	-	17	CASSWERIAYPTDTQYF	TGTGCCAGCAGTTGGGAACGAATCGCTTATCCCACAGATACGCAGTATTTT
-	TRBV7-3	TRBJ2-3	-	15	CASSLTPLGTDTQYF	TGTGCCAGCAGCTTAACGCCGCTTGGCACAGATACGCAGTATTTT
-	TRBV6-1	TRBJ2-5	-	11	CASSDVRGVYF	TGTGCCAGCAGTGATGTGAGGGGGGTTTACTTC
-	TRBV5-8	TRBJ1-1	-	9	CASSLRAFF	TGTGCCAGCAGCTTGCGAGCTTTCTTT
-	TRBV7-9	TRBJ1-5	-	15	CASSSVGTQNQPQHF	TGTGCCAGCAGCTCTGTCGGGACACAAAATCAGCCCCAGCATTTT
TRBD1	TRBV11-3	TRBJ1-2	-	13	CASSQTGGRGYTF	TGTGCCAGCAGCCAGACAGGGGGCCGCGGCTACACCTTC
-	TRBV18	TRBJ1-6	-	13	CASSPGSNSPLHF	TGTGCCAGCTCACCCGGGTCAAATTCACCCCTCCACTTT
TRBD1	TRBV28	TRBJ1-3	-	14	CASSPPTGGNTIYF	TGTGCCAGCAGTCCCCCGACAGGGGGAAACACCATATATTTT
-	TRBV5-6	TRBJ1-4	-	15	CASSLTPGRDEKLFF	TGTGCCAGCAGCTTGACCCCAGGGCGTGATGAAAAACTGTTTTTT
-	TRBV18	TRBJ1-3	once	15	CASSPTASSGNTIYF	TGTGCCAGCTCACCCACAGCGTCCTCTGGAAACACCATATATTTT
-	TRBV4-2	TRBJ1-2	-	13	CASSQEERYGYTF	TGTGCCAGCAGCCAAGAGGAGAGATATGGCTACACCTTC
-	TRBV9	TRBJ1-2	-	14	CASSVDRARGGYTF	TGTGCCAGCAGCGTAGACAGGGCAAGGGGTGGCTACACCTTC
TRBD1	TRBV6-5	TRBJ1-1	once	12	CASSLTGVGAFF	TGTGCCAGCAGCTTGACAGGGGTTGGAGCTTTCTTT
TRBD1	TRBV18	TRBJ2-7	-	14	CASSPDRGTYEQYF	TGTGCCAGCTCACCCGACAGGGGGACCTACGAGCAGTACTTC
-	TRBV28	TRBJ1-5	-	13	CASSLVGNQPQHF	TGTGCCAGCAGTTTGGTTGGCAATCAGCCCCAGCATTTT
TRBD1	TRBV7-9	TRBJ1-4	-	14	CASSLAGGSEKLFF	TGTGCCAGCAGCTTAGCAGGGGGCAGTGAAAAACTGTTTTTT
-	TRBV4-1	TRBJ1-2	few	15	CASSQGGRVDYGYTF	TGCGCCAGCAGCCAAGGTGGGAGGGTCGACTATGGCTACACCTTC
TRBD1	TRBV7-2	TRBJ1-2	-	14	CASSPQGVNYGYTF	TGTGCCAGCAGCCCCCAGGGGGTAAACTATGGCTACACCTTC
-	TRBV6-5	TRBJ1-4	-	15	CASSYRFATNEKLFF	TGTGCCAGCAGTTACAGGTTTGCAACTAATGAAAAACTGTTTTTT
TRBD2	TRBV6-5	TRBJ2-2	-	15	CAGRNSGRANGELFF	TGTGCCGGTCGGAATAGCGGGAGGGCCAACGGGGAGCTGTTTTTT
-	TRBV3-1/TRBV3-2	TRBJ2-1	-	14	CASSQDPSSGRQFF	TGTGCCAGCAGCCAAGACCCTAGTTCAGGTCGGCAGTTCTTC
TRBD1	TRBV28	TRBJ2-5	once	15	CASSKRRGRLETQYF	TGTGCCAGCAGCAAACGTAGGGGGCGGCTTGAGACCCAGTACTTC